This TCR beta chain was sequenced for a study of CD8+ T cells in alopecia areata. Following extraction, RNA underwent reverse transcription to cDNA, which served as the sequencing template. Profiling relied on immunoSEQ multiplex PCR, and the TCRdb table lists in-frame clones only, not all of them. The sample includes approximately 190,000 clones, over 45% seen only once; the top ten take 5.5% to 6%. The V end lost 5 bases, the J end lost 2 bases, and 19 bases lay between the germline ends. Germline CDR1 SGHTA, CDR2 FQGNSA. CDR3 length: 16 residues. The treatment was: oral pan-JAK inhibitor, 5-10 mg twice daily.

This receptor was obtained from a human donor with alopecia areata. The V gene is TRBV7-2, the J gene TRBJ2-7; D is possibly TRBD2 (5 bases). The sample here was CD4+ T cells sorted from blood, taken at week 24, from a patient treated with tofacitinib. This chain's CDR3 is CASSLVGGESAYEQYF. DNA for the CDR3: TGTGCCAGCAGCCTGGTGGGTGGGGAGTCTGCCTACGAGCAGTACTTC. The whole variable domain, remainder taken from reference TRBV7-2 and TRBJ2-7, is GAGVSQSPSNKVTEKGKDVELRCDPISGHTALYWYRQSLGQGLEFLIYFQGNSAPDKSGLPSDRFSAERTGGSVSTLTIQRTQQEDSAVYLCASSLVGGESAYEQYFGPGTRLTVT.